This TCR beta chain stems from a study of neoadjuvant anti-PD-1 for oral cavity cancer. Study-level background: Nivolumab at 3 mg/kg was mostly given biweekly, three to four doses, pre-surgery. Study outcomes and limitations: Treg/Th17 ratio rose with pretreatment blood and fell with post-treatment tumor TCRbeta clonality.

In germline, CDR1 is SGHVS, CDR2 FQNEAQ. V shed 5 bases and J shed 4 bases, with 11 bases lying between them. This CDR3 is built from 13 residues. Specified time point: after neoadjuvant nivolumab, at surgical resection. Details on this clone: Its antigen is not known.

Method: immunoSEQ multiplex PCR; TCRdb's copy keeps in-frame clones and lacks some. Among roughly 8,800 clones, 64% were seen once, and the ten largest hold around 4%. This chain uses TRBV7-8 with TRBJ1-1; D gene uncertain. This TCR came from a person aged 40 to 85 with oral cavity squamous cell carcinoma. The input for sequencing was PBMCs, taken after nivolumab (anti-PD-1) treatment. The CDR3 nucleotides are TGTGCCAGCAGCCCCTGGCAGGCCACTGAAGCTTTCTTT. It specifies CASSPWQATEAFF.